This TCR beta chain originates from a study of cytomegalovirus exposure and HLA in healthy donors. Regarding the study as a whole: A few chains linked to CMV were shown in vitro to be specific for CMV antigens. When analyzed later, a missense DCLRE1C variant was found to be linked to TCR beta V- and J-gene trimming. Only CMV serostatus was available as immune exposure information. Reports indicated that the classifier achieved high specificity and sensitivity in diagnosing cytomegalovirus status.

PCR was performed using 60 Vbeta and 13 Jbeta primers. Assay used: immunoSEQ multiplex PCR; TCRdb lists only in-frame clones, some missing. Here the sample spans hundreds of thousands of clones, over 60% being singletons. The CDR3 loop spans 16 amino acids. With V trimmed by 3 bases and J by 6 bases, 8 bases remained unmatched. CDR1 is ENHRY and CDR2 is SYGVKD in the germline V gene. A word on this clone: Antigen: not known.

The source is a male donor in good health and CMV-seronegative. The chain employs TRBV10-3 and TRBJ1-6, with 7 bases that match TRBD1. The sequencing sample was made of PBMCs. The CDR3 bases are TGTGCCATCAGTGACCGACAGGGAGTACGTAATTCACCCCTCCACTTT. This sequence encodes CAISDRQGVRNSPLHF.